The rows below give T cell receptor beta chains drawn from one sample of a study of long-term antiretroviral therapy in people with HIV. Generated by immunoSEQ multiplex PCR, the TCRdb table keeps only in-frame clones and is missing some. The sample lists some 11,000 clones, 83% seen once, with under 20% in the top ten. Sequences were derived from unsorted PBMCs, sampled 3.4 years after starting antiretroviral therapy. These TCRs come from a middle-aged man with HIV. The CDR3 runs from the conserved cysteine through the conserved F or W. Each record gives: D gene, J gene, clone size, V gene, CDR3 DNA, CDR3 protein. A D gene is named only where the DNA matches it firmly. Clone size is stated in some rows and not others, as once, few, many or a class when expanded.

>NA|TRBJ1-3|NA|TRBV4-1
TGCGCCAGCAGCCCTACAGGGAGCTCTGGAAACACCATATATTTT
CASSPTGSSGNTIYF
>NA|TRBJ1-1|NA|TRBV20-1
TGCAGTGCTGTCAGGTACACTGAAGCTTTCTTT
CSAVRYTEAFF
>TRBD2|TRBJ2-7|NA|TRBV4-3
TGCGCCAGCAGCCAAGATCCCCCCCGGACTAGCCTTGCCTACGAGCAGTACTTC
CASSQDPPRTSLAYEQYF
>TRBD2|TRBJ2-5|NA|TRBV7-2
TGTGCCAGCAGCCTATGGCCGCCCAGGGGTAGCGGGAGTTCGGAGACCCAGTACTTC
CASSLWPPRGSGSSETQYF
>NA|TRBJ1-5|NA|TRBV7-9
TGTGCCAGCAGCTTGGGGGATATGGGCAATCAGCCCCAGCATTTT
CASSLGDMGNQPQHF
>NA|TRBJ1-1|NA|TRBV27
TGTGCCAGCAGAGCCGACAGGTTCCCAAGGGGCACTGAAGCTTTCTTT
CASRADRFPRGTEAFF
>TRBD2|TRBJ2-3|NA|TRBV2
TGTGCCAGCAGTCCCCCGGATAGCGGGAGGGCAGATACGCAGTATTTT
CASSPPDSGRADTQYF
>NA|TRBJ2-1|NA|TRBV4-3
TGCGCCAGCAGCCAAGACGGGCAGGGGCCGTACAATGAGCAGTTCTTC
CASSQDGQGPYNEQFF
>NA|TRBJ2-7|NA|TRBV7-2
TGTGCCAGCAGCCCAAATGAGGGTGGCGAGCAGTACTTC
CASSPNEGGEQYF
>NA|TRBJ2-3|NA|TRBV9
TGTGCCAGCAGCGTGGGTGGACAGGGAGGGACAGATACGCAGTATTTT
CASSVGGQGGTDTQYF
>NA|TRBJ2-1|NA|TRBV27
TGTGCCAGCAGAACCGGGGCAGGGCGGAATGAGCAGTTCTTC
CASRTGAGRNEQFF
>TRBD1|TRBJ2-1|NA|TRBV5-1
TGCGCCAGCAGCTTGGGGACAGGGGGAGGGTACAATGAGCAGTTCTTC
CASSLGTGGGYNEQFF
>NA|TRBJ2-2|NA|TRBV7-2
TGTGCCAGCAGCTTAGCGGTTAACACCGGGGAGCTGTTTTTT
CASSLAVNTGELFF
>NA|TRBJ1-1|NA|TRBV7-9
TGTGCCAGCAGCAAACTGTTAGGCAGGAGGGACCTTGAAGCTTTCTTT
CASSKLLGRRDLEAFF
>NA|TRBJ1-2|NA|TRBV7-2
TGTGCCAGCAGGCAGGTCGGGGGTGGCTACACCTTC
CASRQVGGGYTF
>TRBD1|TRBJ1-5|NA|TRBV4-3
TGCGCCAGCAGCCCCACAAGGGGGCTGGGTCAGCCCCAGCATTTT
CASSPTRGLGQPQHF
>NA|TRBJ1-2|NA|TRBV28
TGTGCCAGCAGTTTATCTGTGGGAGGCTACACCTTC
CASSLSVGGYTF
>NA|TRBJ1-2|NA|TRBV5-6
TGTGCCAGCAGCTTAGGGGCTGCCTCCTATGGCTACACCTTC
CASSLGAASYGYTF
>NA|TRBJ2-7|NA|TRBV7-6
TGTGCCAGCAGCTTAAGGCCGGGTAGCTGGGGATACGAGCAGTACTTC
CASSLRPGSWGYEQYF
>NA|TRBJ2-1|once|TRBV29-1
TGCAGCTTCTCGGGTCGGGGGTTTGGCAATGAGCAGTTCTTC
CSFSGRGFGNEQFF
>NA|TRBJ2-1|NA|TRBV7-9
TGTGCCAGCAGCTTAGTTGCGGTAGGTATCGAGGAGCAGTTCTTC
CASSLVAVGIEEQFF
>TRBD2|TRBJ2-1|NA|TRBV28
TGTGCCAGCAGTTTACCCACTAGCGGCGCGTACAATGAGCAGTTCTTC
CASSLPTSGAYNEQFF
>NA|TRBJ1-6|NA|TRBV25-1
TGTGCCAGCAGTGAATGGGCAGGGGATAATTCACCCCTCCACTTT
CASSEWAGDNSPLHF
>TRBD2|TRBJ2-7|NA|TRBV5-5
TGTGCCAGCAGCGACGGACTAGCGGGAAACTCCTACGAGCAGTACTTC
CASSDGLAGNSYEQYF
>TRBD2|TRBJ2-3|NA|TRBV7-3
TGTGCCAGCAGCTACCTCGCGGGAGTTGTAGATACGCAGTATTTT
CASSYLAGVVDTQYF
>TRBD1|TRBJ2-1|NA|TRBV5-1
TGCGCCAGCAGCTCGGGACAGGGAGACCACAATGAGCAGTTCTTC
CASSSGQGDHNEQFF
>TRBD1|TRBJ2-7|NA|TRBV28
TGTGCCAGCAGAAGTGGACAGGGAATAGACTACGAGCAGTACTTC
CASRSGQGIDYEQYF
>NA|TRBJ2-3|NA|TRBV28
TGTGCCAGCAGCATCGGGACTCCCAGGCGCGGTACGCAGTATTTT
CASSIGTPRRGTQYF
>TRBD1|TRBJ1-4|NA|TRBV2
TGTGCCAGCAGTGAGGACAGGGTGGCTACTAATGAAAAACTGTTTTTT
CASSEDRVATNEKLFF
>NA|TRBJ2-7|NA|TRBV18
TGTGCCAGCTCACGTCGGGACGGATACTACGAGCAGTACTTC
CASSRRDGYYEQYF
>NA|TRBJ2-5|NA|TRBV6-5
TGTGCCAGCAGTTACCCCCAAGAGACCCAGTACTTC
CASSYPQETQYF
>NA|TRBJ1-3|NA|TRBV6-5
TGTGCCAGCAGTTACTCAGGGGCTGGAAACACCATATATTTT
CASSYSGAGNTIYF
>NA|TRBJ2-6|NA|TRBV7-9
TGTGCCAGCAGCCAGAGCTTGGGGCTTTCCGGGGCCAACGTCCTGACTTTC
CASSQSLGLSGANVLTF
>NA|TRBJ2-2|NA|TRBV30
TGTGCCTGGAGTGTACTAGGAGCTTCGAACACCGGGGAGCTGTTTTTT
CAWSVLGASNTGELFF
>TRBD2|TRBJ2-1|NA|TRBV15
TGTGCCACCAGCAGAGACGGGGGAGGGCCGATTGGCGAGCAGTTCTTC
CATSRDGGGPIGEQFF
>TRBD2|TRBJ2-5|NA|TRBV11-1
TGTGCCAGCAGCATCGGACTAGCGGGTATAGAGACCCAGTACTTC
CASSIGLAGIETQYF
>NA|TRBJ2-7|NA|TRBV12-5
TGTGCTAGTGGTTTGGACAGCTCCTACGAGCAGTACTTC
CASGLDSSYEQYF
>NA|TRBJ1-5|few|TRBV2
TGTGCCAGCAATATTCAGCTTGATCAGCCCCAGCATTTT
CASNIQLDQPQHF
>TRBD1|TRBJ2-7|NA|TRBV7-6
TGTGCCAGCAGCTGGGACAGGGGAAGCGAGCAGTACTTC
CASSWDRGSEQYF
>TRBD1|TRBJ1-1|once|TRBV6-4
TGTGCCAGCAGTGACTCGGACAGGGACACTGAAGCTTTCTTT
CASSDSDRDTEAFF
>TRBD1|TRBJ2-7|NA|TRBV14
TGTGCCAGCAGCCAAGGGGGGACAGGGGCCTACGAGCAGTACTTC
CASSQGGTGAYEQYF
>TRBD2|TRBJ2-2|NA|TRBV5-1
TGCGCCAGCAGCTTGGTAGCGGGAGACACCGGGGAGCTGTTTTTT
CASSLVAGDTGELFF
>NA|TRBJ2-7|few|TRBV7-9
TGTGCCAGCAGCTTAGGACAAAACAGGGCCGAGCAGTACTTC
CASSLGQNRAEQYF
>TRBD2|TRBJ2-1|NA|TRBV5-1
TGCGCCAGCAGTCCGCAGGGAGGGAGGGCGTACAATGAGCAGTTCTTC
CASSPQGGRAYNEQFF
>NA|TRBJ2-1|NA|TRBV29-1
TGCAGCGTTGCGGTCGGCCGGGGGTCCTACAATGAGCAGTTCTTC
CSVAVGRGSYNEQFF
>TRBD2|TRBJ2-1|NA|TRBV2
TGTGCCAGCAAGACTAGCGGAGCCTACAATGAGCAGTTCTTC
CASKTSGAYNEQFF
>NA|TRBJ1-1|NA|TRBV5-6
TGTGCCAGCAGCTCGACAGGTTACACGACTGAAGCTTTCTTT
CASSSTGYTTEAFF
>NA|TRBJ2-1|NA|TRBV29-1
TGCAGCGCCGGTGGATGGCGTTCCGGGTGGAATGAGCAGTTCTTC
CSAGGWRSGWNEQFF
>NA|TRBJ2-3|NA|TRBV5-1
TGCGCCAGCAGAGGCGGGACTAGCACAGATACGCAGTATTTT
CASRGGTSTDTQYF
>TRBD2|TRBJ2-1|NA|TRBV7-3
TGTGCCAGCAGCTTATCTGGGACTAGCGGGAGGAAGGGATACAATGAGCAGTTCTTC
CASSLSGTSGRKGYNEQFF
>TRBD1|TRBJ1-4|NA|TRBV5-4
TGTGCCAGCAGCTCCGGTGGGACAGGGAATGAAAAACTGTTTTTT
CASSSGGTGNEKLFF
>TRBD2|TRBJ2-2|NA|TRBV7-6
TGTGCCAGCAGCCGCAGCGGGAGGGGTACCGGGGAGCTGTTTTTT
CASSRSGRGTGELFF
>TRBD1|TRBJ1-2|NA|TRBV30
TGTGCCTGGAGTGTACAGGGGAGGGATACCTATGGCTACACCTTC
CAWSVQGRDTYGYTF
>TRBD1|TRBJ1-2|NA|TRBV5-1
TGCGCCAGCAGCCAACAATCACCATCTGGGGACAGAAACTATGGCTACACCTTC
CASSQQSPSGDRNYGYTF
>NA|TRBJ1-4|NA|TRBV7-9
TGTGCCAGCAGCTTAGCATCTCCTGGGCTCAATGAAAAACTGTTTTTT
CASSLASPGLNEKLFF
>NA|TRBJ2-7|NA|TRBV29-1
TGCAGCGTTGAAGATCTGAAGGGGAAGCGATACGAGCAGTACTTC
CSVEDLKGKRYEQYF
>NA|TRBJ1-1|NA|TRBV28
TGTGCCAGCAGTTTCCGCCTCCGTATCGGACCTGAAGCTTTCTTT
CASSFRLRIGPEAFF
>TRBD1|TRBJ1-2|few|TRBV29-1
TGCAGCGTTGAAGAGGGGGACAGGGATTACGGCTACACCTTC
CSVEEGDRDYGYTF
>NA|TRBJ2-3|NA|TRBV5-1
TGCGCCAGCAGCCCCGGGCAGTACGAGACAGATACGCAGTATTTT
CASSPGQYETDTQYF